The 14 T cell receptor beta chains reported below all come from one sample, sequenced in a study of neurological immune-mediated disorders. TCRdb re-called the 5' RACE reads with MiXCR, one entry per CDR3 protein. This sample has about 70,000 distinct CDR3 sequences; approximately 5.1% occur once, and the top ten carry about 5.3%. The sequenced material came from PBMCs. All receptors come from a human donor with multiple sclerosis. The donor label of this sample is uncertain.

Judged by abundance, this clonotype is medium-sized. The rearrangement links TRBV7-2 to TRBJ2-5, with D unresolved. CDR1 is SGHTA, CDR2 FQGNSA, per germline. CDR3 size: 11 residues. The V gene lost 3 bases and the J gene lost 5 bases, with 4 bases spanning the gap. The CDR3 DNA reads TGTGCCAGCAGCTTTTGGGAGACCCAGTACTTC. Translating it yields CASSFWETQYF.

This clonotype was detected many times. This chain connects TRBV10-3 to TRBJ2-5; no firm D call. Per germline, CDR1 ENHRY and CDR2 SYGVKD. Deletions cut 0 bases from V and 2 bases from J, with 7 bases between. The CDR3 consists of 14 residues. The chain's CDR3 is CAISESGNQETQYF. The CDR3 DNA sequence: TGTGCCATCAGTGAGTCGGGTAATCAAGAGACCCAGTACTTC.

Ten or more counts support this clonotype. The chain joins TRBV5-5 to TRBJ1-5, with TRBD1 as a possible D gene (5 bases). Germline V gene data show CDR1 as SGHKS and CDR2 as YYEKEE (reference sequence). The ends were cut back, 5 bases at V and 4 bases at J, with 13 bases in the middle. The CDR3 sequence is 14 residues long. In DNA form, the CDR3 reads TGTGCCAGCAGAAAGACAGAAGCGAATCAGCCCCAGCATTTT. Encoded protein: CASRKTEANQPQHF.

At least ten counts were recorded for this clonotype. The DNA of the CDR3 is TGTGCCACCAGTGGACTAGCGGCAGATACGCAGTATTTT. Amino acid sequence: CATSGLAADTQYF. The rearrangement joins TRBV24-1 to TRBJ2-3; 9 positions agree with TRBD2. This CDR3 spans 13 amino acids. V was clipped by 5 bases and J by 4 bases; unmatched bases: 0. CDR1 is KGHDR, CDR2 SFDVKD, per germline.

The table lists this clonotype with many counts. The chain joins TRBV7-2 to TRBJ2-3; no clear D gene. Deletions cut 2 bases from V and 6 bases from J, with 12 bases between. Germline-derived CDR1 and CDR2 are SGHTA and FQGNSA. This CDR3 contains 14 residues. The chain's CDR3 is CASSLSRLRDTQYF. The CDR3 DNA sequence: TGTGCCAGCAGCTTATCGCGGCTCAGGGATACGCAGTATTTT.

In this sample, this clonotype turned up many times. The rearrangement joins TRBV14 to TRBJ1-1; D unclear. Trimming pared 1 base from V and 0 bases from J, leaving 9 bases between. This CDR3 has 15 residues. The germline V gene encodes CDR1 SGHDN and CDR2 FVKESK. In DNA form, the CDR3 reads TGTGCCAGCAGCCAAGTTCAGTCCATGAACACTGAAGCTTTCTTT. This codes for CASSQVQSMNTEAFF. The whole variable domain, filled in from reference TRBV14 and TRBJ1-1, reads EAGVTQFPSHSVIEKGQTVTLRCDPISGHDNLYWYRRVMGKEIKFLLHFVKESKQDESGMPNNRFLAERTGGTYSTLKVQPAELEDSGVYFCASSQVQSMNTEAFFGQGTRLTVV.

This clonotype was counted many times. This chain connects TRBV20-1 to TRBJ1-2; tentative D call: TRBD1 (5 bases). The germline CDR1 and CDR2 sequences are DFQATT and SNEGSKA (reference sequence). This CDR3 contains 13 residues. The V and J ends lost 0 bases and 1 base respectively, with 6 bases between them. The CDR3 DNA reads as TGCAGTGCTAGAGATGGGGGTAACTATGGCTACACCTTC. Translated: CSARDGGNYGYTF.

This clonotype was observed many times. The J gene is TRBJ2-5, the V gene TRBV9; a weak D match, TRBD2 (5 bases). The CDR3 runs to 14 residues. Germline assignment: CDR1 SGDLS and CDR2 YYNGEE. V was cut by 2 bases and J by 5 bases, with 13 bases left in between. CDR3: CASSVGLYGETQYF. The CDR3 nucleotides are TGTGCCAGCAGCGTCGGACTTTACGGCGAGACCCAGTACTTC.

This rearrangement joins TRBV18 to TRBJ2-7, with D possibly called TRBD1 or TRBD2 (5 bases each). From germline, CDR1 is KGHSH and CDR2 LQKENI. This CDR3 has 14 amino acids. Trimming removed 3 bases at V and 7 bases at J, with 16 bases between. This CDR3 is CASSPRVGEREQYF. CDR3 DNA sequence: TGTGCCAGCTCACCGAGGGTAGGGGAGCGTGAGCAGTACTTC.

This clonotype was counted many times. The chain's CDR3 is CASSPAFGQGLSYEQYF. The CDR3 DNA sequence: TGTGCCAGCAGCCCCGCATTCGGACAGGGGCTTTCCTACGAGCAGTACTTC. V and J are TRBV7-9 and TRBJ2-7, with TRBD1 identical over 9 bases. Per germline, CDR1 SEHNR and CDR2 FQNEAQ (reference sequence). This CDR3 contains 17 residues. After removal of 5 bases from V and 1 base from J, the junction contained 12 bases not matched to a gene.

There are many counts of this clonotype. This chain's CDR3 is CAISGAGANVLTF. CDR3 in DNA: TGTGCCATCAGTGGGGCGGGGGCCAACGTCCTGACTTTC. V gene TRBV10-3 combines with J gene TRBJ2-6, with D hard to call. Germline V CDR1 and CDR2: ENHRY, SYGVKD. V was pared by 4 bases and J by 4 bases, with 5 bases between. This CDR3 has 13 amino acids.

The chain links TRBV3-1 to TRBJ2-1; D may be TRBD1 (6 bases). V gave up 1 base and J gave up 3 bases, with 13 bases separating them. The CDR3 has 16 residues. In germline, CDR1 is LGHDT, CDR2 YNNKEL (reference sequence). The CDR3 DNA follows: TGTGCCAGCAGCCAAGGGGGCAGGGGTAGCTACAATGAGCAGTTCTTC. Translated: CASSQGGRGSYNEQFF.

This clonotype occurred many times. The chain recombines TRBV4-1 with TRBJ1-5; tentatively, D is TRBD1 (6 bases). CDR1 and CDR2 from the germline V gene are MGHRA and YSYEKL. Trimming pared 1 base from V and 1 base from J, leaving 8 bases between. The CDR3 is 15 residues long. The CDR3 DNA is TGCGCCAGCAGCCAAGCCACAGGGAGCAATCAGCCCCAGCATTTT. This encodes CASSQATGSNQPQHF.

In its sample, this clonotype was seen many times. The genes are TRBV11-2 and TRBJ1-3; D is unclear. V lost 4 bases, J lost 5 bases, and 15 bases lay in between. Looked up from germline, CDR1 is SGHAT and CDR2 is FQNNGV. There are 15 residues in the CDR3. CDR3 amino acids: CASSSRTLWRNTIYF. The CDR3 nucleotides are TGTGCCAGCAGCTCTCGAACCCTCTGGAGAAACACCATATATTTT.